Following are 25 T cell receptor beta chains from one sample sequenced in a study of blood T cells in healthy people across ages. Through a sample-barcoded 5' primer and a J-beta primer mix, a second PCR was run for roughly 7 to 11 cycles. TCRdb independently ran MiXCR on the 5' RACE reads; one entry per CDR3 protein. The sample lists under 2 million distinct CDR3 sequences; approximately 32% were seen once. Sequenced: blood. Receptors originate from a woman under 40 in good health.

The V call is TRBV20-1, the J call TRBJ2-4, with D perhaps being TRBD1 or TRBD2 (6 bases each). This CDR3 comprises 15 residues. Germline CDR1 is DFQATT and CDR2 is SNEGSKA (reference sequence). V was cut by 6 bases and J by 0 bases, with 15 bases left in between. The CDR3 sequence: CSAEGGVTAKNIQYF. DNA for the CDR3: TGCAGTGCCGAGGGGGGAGTCACAGCCAAAAACATTCAGTACTTC.

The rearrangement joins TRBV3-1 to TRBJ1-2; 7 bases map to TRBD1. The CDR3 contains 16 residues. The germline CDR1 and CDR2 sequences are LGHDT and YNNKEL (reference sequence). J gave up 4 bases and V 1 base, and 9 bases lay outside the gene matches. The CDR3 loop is CASSQGQGSESYGYTF. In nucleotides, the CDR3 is TGTGCCAGCAGCCAAGGACAGGGAAGTGAGAGCTATGGCTACACCTTC. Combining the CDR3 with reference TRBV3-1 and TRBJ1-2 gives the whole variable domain DTAVSQTPKYLVTQMGNDKSIKCEQNLGHDTMYWYKQDSKKFLKIMFSYNNKELIINETVPNRFSPKSPDKAHLNLHINSLELGDSAVYFCASSQGQGSESYGYTFGSGTRLTVV.

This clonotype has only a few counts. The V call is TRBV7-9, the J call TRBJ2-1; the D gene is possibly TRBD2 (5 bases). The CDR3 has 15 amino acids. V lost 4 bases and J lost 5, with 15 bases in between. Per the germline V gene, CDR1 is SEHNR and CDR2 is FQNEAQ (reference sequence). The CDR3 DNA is TGTGCCAGCAGCTCCACTCGGCGGGTCCACAATGAGCAGTTCTTC. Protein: CASSSTRRVHNEQFF. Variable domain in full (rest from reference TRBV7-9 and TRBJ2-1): DTGVSQNPRHKITKRGQNVTFRCDPISEHNRLYWYRQTLGQGPEFLTYFQNEAQLEKSRLLSDRFSAERPKGSFSTLEIQRTEQGDSAMYLCASSSTRRVHNEQFFGPGTRLTVL.

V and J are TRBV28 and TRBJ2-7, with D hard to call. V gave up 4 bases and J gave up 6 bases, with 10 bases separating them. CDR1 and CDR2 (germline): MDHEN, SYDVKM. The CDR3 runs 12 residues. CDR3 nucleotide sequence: TGTGCCAGCAGTTCGAGGAATAGCGAGCAGTACTTC. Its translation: CASSSRNSEQYF.

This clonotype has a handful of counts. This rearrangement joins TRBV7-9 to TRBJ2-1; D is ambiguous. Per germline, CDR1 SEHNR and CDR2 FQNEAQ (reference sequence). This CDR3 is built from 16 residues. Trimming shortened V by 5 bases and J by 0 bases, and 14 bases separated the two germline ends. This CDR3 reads CASSLLTEPSYNEQFF. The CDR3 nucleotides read TGTGCCAGCAGCCTCCTAACAGAGCCCTCCTACAATGAGCAGTTCTTC.

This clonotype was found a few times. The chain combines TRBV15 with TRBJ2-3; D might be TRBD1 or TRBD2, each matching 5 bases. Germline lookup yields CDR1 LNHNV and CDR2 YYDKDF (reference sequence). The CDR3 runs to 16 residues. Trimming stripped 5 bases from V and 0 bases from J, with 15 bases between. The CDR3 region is CATSELARGSTDTQYF. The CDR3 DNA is TGTGCCACCAGCGAATTAGCGAGGGGTAGCACAGATACGCAGTATTTT.

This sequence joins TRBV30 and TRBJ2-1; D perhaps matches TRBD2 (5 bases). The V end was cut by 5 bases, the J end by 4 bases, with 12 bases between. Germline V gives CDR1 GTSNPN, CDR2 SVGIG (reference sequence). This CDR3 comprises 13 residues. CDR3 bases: TGTGCCTGGGGTCCGGGGTGGTACAATGAGCAGTTCTTC. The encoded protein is CAWGPGWYNEQFF.

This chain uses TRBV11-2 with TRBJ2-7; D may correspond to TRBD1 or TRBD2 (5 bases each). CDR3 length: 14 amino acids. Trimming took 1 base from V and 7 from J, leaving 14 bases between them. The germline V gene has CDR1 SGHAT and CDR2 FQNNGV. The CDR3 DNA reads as TGTGCCAGCAGCTTAGTGGGAAGGGACGGGGAGCAGTACTTC. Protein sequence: CASSLVGRDGEQYF. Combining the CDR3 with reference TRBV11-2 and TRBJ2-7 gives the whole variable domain EAGVAQSPRYKIIEKRQSVAFWCNPISGHATLYWYQQILGQGPKLLIQFQNNGVVDDSQLPKDRFSAERLKGVDSTLKIQPAKLEDSAVYLCASSLVGRDGEQYFGPGTRLTVT.

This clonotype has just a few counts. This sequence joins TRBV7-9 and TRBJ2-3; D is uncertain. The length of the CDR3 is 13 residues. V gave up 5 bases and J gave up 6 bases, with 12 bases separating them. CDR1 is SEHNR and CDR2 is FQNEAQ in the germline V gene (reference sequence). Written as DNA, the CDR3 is TGTGCCAGCAGCCCCGCCTATTCGGATACGCAGTATTTT. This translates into CASSPAYSDTQYF. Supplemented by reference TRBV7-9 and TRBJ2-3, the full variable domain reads DTGVSQNPRHKITKRGQNVTFRCDPISEHNRLYWYRQTLGQGPEFLTYFQNEAQLEKSRLLSDRFSAERPKGSFSTLEIQRTEQGDSAMYLCASSPAYSDTQYFGPGTRLTVL.

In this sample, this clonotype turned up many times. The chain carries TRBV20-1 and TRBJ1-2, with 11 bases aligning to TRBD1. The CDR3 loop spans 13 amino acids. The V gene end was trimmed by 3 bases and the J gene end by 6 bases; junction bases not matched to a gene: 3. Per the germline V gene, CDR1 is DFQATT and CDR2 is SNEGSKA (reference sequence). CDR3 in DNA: TGCAGTGCTAGCATGGGACAGGGGGATGGCTACACCTTC. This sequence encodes CSASMGQGDGYTF.

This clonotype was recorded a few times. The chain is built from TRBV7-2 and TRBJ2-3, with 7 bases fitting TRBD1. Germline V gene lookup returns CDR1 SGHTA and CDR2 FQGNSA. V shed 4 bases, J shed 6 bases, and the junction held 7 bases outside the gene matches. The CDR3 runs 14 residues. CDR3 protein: CASSSDRVEDTQYF. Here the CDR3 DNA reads TGTGCCAGCAGCTCAGACAGGGTGGAGGATACGCAGTATTTT.

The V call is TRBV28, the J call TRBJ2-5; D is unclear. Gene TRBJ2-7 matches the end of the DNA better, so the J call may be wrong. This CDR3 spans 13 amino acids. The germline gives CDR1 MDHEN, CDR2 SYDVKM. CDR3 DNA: TGTGCCAGCAGTATGCGCCCCTCTCACGAGCAGTACTTC. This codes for CASSMRPSHEQYF.

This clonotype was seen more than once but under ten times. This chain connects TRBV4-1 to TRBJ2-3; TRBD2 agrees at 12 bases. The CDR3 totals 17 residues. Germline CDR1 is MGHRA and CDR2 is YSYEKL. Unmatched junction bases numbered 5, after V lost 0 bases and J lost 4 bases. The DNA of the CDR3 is TGCGCCAGCAGCCAAGAACCTAGCGGGGGGGCCCCAGATACGCAGTATTTT. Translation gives CASSQEPSGGAPDTQYF.

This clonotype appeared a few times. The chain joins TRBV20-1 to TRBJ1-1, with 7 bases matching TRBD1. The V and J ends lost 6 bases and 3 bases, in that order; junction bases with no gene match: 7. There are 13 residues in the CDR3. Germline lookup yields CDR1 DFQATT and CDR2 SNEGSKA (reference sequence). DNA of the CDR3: TGCAGTGCCACTGGGACAGAACACACTGAAGCTTTCTTT. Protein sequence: CSATGTEHTEAFF.

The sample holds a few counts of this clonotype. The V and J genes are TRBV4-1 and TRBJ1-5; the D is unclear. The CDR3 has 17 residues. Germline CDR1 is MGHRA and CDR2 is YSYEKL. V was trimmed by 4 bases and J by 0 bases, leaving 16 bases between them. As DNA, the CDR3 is TGCGCCAGCAGCCCCACCACCGGAGGTAATAGCAATCAGCCCCAGCATTTT. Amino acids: CASSPTTGGNSNQPQHF.

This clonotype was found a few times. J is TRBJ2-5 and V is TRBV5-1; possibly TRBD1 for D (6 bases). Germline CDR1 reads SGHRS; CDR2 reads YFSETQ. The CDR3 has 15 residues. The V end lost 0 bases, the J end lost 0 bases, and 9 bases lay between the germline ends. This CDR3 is CASSLAGQYQETQYF. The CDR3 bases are TGCGCCAGCAGCTTGGCCGGACAGTACCAAGAGACCCAGTACTTC.

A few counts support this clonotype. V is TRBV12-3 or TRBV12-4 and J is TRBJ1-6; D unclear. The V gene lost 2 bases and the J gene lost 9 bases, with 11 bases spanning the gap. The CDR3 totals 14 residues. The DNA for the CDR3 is TGTGCCAGCAGTTTACAGGCATCGAGTTCACCCCTCCACTTT. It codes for CASSLQASSSPLHF.

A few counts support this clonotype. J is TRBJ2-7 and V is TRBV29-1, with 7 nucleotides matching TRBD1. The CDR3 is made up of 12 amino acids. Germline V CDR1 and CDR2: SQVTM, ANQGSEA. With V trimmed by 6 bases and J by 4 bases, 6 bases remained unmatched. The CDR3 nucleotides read TGCAGCGTACAGGGGAATAGATACGAGCAGTACTTC. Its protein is CSVQGNRYEQYF.

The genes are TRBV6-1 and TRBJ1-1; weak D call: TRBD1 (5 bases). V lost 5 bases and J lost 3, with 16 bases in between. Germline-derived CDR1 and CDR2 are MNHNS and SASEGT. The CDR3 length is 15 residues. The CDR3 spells CASSKAGRMDTEAFF. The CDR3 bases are TGTGCCAGCAGTAAGGCGGGACGGATGGACACTGAAGCTTTCTTT.

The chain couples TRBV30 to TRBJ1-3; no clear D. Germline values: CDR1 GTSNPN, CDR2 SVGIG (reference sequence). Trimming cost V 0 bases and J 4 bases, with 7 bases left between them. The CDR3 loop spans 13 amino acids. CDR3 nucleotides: TGTGCCTGGAGTGTTGGGCTCGGAAACACCATATATTTT. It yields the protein CAWSVGLGNTIYF.

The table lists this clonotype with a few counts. In DNA, the CDR3 is TGTGCCAGCGGGATAGCGGGGGGCTCCTACGAGCAGTACTTC. Translated, it gives CASGIAGGSYEQYF. The rearrangement links TRBV7-2 to TRBJ2-7, with 10 bases identical to TRBD2. CDR1 SGHTA and CDR2 FQGNSA come from the germline V gene. V was pared by 8 bases and J by 0 bases, with 4 bases of the junction left unmatched. The CDR3 runs to 14 residues.

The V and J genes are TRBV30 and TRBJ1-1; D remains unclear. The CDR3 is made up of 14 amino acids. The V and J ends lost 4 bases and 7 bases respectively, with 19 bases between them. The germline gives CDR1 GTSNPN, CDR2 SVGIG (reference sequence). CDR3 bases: TGTGCCTGGATCGGGTGGGGTTCATACGGTGAAGCTTTCTTT. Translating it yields CAWIGWGSYGEAFF. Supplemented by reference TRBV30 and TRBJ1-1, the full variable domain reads SQTIHQWPATLVQPVGSPLSLECTVEGTSNPNLYWYRQAAGRGLQLLFYSVGIGQISSEVPQNLSASRPQDRQFILSSKKLLLSDSGFYLCAWIGWGSYGEAFFGQGTRLTVV.

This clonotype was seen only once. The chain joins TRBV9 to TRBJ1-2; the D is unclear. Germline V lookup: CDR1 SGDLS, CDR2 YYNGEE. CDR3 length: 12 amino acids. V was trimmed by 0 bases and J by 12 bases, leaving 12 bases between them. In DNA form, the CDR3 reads TGTGCCAGCAGCGTAGAAGCAGGCCCCCACACCTTC. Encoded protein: CASSVEAGPHTF.

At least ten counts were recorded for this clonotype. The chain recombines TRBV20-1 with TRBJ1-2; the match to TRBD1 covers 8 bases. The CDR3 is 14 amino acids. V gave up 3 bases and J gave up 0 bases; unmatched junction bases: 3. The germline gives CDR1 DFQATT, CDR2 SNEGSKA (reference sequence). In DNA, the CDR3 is TGCAGTGCTAGGCAGGGGGCCTCTAACTATGGCTACACCTTC. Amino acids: CSARQGASNYGYTF.

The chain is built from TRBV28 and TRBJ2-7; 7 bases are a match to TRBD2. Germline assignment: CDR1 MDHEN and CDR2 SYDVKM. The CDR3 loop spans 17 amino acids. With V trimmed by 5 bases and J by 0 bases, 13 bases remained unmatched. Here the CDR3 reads CASSPSPWREYSYEQYF. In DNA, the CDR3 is TGTGCCAGCAGTCCCTCGCCTTGGCGGGAGTACTCCTACGAGCAGTACTTC. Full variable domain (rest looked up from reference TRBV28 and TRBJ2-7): DVKVTQSSRYLVKRTGEKVFLECVQDMDHENMFWYRQDPGLGLRLIYFSYDVKMKEKGDIPEGYSVSREKKERFSLILESASTNQTSMYLCASSPSPWREYSYEQYFGPGTRLTVT.